This TCR beta chain was observed in a study of identical twins. This clonotype was recorded at least ten times. CDR1 and CDR2 from the germline V gene are SGHDN and FVKESK. CDR3 length equals 14 residues. V was shortened by 4 bases and J by 8 bases, with 15 bases between the two germline ends. The cDNA had a unique molecular identifier and a template-switch universal primer site. A single record per CDR3 protein comes from TCRdb applying MiXCR to the 5' RACE reads. The sample consists of 150,000 or so distinct CDR3 sequences, under 4.5% of them appearing once. The source is a man aged 18 to 35 in good health. This rearrangement joins TRBV14 to TRBJ2-4, with D possibly TRBD2 on 5 matching bases. Sequencing used memory T cells sorted from blood. The CDR3 region is CASSPSLTFDIQYF. DNA of the CDR3: TGTGCCAGCAGCCCTAGCCTAACCTTCGACATTCAGTACTTC. Using reference TRBV14 and TRBJ2-4 for the parts outside the CDR3, the full variable domain is EAGVTQFPSHSVIEKGQTVTLRCDPISGHDNLYWYRRVMGKEIKFLLHFVKESKQDESGMPNNRFLAERTGGTYSTLKVQPAELEDSGVYFCASSPSLTFDIQYFGAGTRLSVL.